This TCR beta chain is from a study of cytomegalovirus exposure and HLA in healthy donors. Study-level results: Later analysis revealed greater clonal expansion in HLA-associated TCR beta chains than in equally common others.

Germline CDR1 MDHEN, CDR2 SYDVKM. The CDR3 has 14 amino acids. The V gene end was trimmed by 7 bases and the J gene end by 3 bases; junction bases not matched to a gene: 8. The PCR contained 60 Vbeta and 13 Jbeta primers. Per the original data handling: Unique TCR beta chains numbered approximately 76 million in a later analysis, with 10 million to 14 million shared. Profiling relied on immunoSEQ multiplex PCR, and the TCRdb table lists in-frame clones only, not all of them. The V and J calls and clone size are taken from that table; D and trimming were inferred from the DNA. The repertoire includes some 87,000 clones, about 78% of them detected once, and approximately 5.6% sits in the top ten. Comment on this clone: Its antigen is still unknown.

This sequence originates from a man between 18 and 35 years old in good health and CMV-seropositive. The sample was PBMCs. The rearrangement uses TRBV28 and TRBJ2-7; 8 bases match TRBD1. CDR3: CASTIGGQGYEQYF. CDR3 nucleotides: TGTGCCAGCACCATTGGAGGACAGGGCTACGAGCAGTACTTC. The whole variable domain, filled in from reference TRBV28 and TRBJ2-7, reads DVKVTQSSRYLVKRTGEKVFLECVQDMDHENMFWYRQDPGLGLRLIYFSYDVKMKEKGDIPEGYSVSREKKERFSLILESASTNQTSMYLCASTIGGQGYEQYFGPGTRLTVT.